A single sample gave rise to the 32 T cell receptor beta chains below, sequenced in a study of blood T cell repertoires in COVID-19 (dated by TCRdb to about 2020). Libraries were built with the immunoSEQ multiplex PCR assay. The table was pulled from immuneACCESS by TCRdb, which kept in-frame rearrangements only. Such tables lose some clones; where checked, under half of the loss comes from unresolved V genes, and the rest has no known cause. A total of around 360,000 clones appear in this sample, more than 70% of them only once. The ten largest clonotypes hold approximately 1.9% of the sample. Input material: PBMCs or T cells enriched from blood (not recorded which). Receptors originate from a middle-aged man in a cohort exposed to, infected with or recovered from COVID-19 (not recorded which).

The sample holds one count of this clone. The gene calls are TRBV28 and TRBJ1-2; possibly TRBD1 for D (5 bases). Trimming removed 2 bases from V and 4 bases from J, with 8 bases in between. From germline, CDR1 is MDHEN and CDR2 SYDVKM. This CDR3 spans 13 amino acids. CDR3 residues: CASSLRTPYGYTF. DNA for the CDR3: TGTGCCAGCAGTTTAAGGACACCCTATGGCTACACCTTC.

This clone is a singleton in its sample. The chain recombines TRBV11-3 with TRBJ2-5, with 9 bases lining up with TRBD1. The CDR3 extends over 14 amino acids. Germline-derived CDR1 and CDR2 are SGHNT and YENEEA. The trim removed 6 bases at V and 4 bases at J, leaving 6 bases unmatched. The CDR3 sequence: CASSLADRGETQYF. The DNA of the CDR3 is TGTGCCAGCAGTCTGGCGGACAGGGGAGAGACCCAGTACTTC.

The chain uses TRBV27 and TRBJ2-7; maybe TRBD1 (5 bases). V lost 6 bases and J lost 2, with 8 bases in between. Germline loops: CDR1 MNHEY, CDR2 SMNVEV (reference sequence). This CDR3 comprises 12 residues. CDR3 region: CASRDTTYEQYF. For the CDR3, the DNA is TGTGCCAGCAGGGACACCACCTACGAGCAGTACTTC.

The chain joins TRBV7-2 to TRBJ1-2; 10 bases align to TRBD1. The CDR3 runs to 14 residues. Trimming removed 5 bases from V and 4 bases from J; junction bases left unmatched: 4. CDR1 is SGHTA and CDR2 is FQGNSA in the germline V gene. This chain's CDR3 is CASSRDRGFYGYTF. The DNA for the CDR3 is TGTGCCAGCAGCCGGGACAGGGGATTCTATGGCTACACCTTC.

In this sample, this clone turned up once. J is TRBJ2-2 and V is TRBV9, with no clear D. The V gene lost 0 bases and the J gene lost 0 bases, with 3 bases spanning the gap. The length of the CDR3 is 14 residues. Germline values: CDR1 SGDLS, CDR2 YYNGEE. CDR3: CASSVVANTGELFF. The CDR3 DNA follows: TGTGCCAGCAGCGTAGTAGCGAACACCGGGGAGCTGTTTTTT.

The chain is built from TRBV19 and TRBJ1-5; 10 bases are a match to TRBD1. Germline-derived CDR1 and CDR2 are LNHDA and SQIVND (reference sequence). Unmatched junction bases numbered 7, after V lost 1 base and J lost 10 bases. The CDR3 runs 15 residues. CDR3 in DNA: TGTGCCAGTAGTATAGTTGGACAGGGGGGACCCCCCCAGCATTTT. As protein: CASSIVGQGGPPQHF.

The gene calls are TRBV27 and TRBJ2-7; TRBD2 matches at 7 bases. With 6 bases clipped from V and 1 base from J, the junction kept 6 bases outside the gene matches. CDR3 size: 14 residues. Looked up from germline, CDR1 is MNHEY and CDR2 is SMNVEV (reference sequence). CDR3 sequence reads: CASRRPGGSYEQYF. The CDR3 region has the DNA TGTGCCAGCAGGCGACCGGGAGGATCCTACGAGCAGTACTTC.

This clone occurred a few times. This chain connects TRBV27 to TRBJ2-7, with D tentatively TRBD2 (6 bases). Germline V gene data show CDR1 as MNHEY and CDR2 as SMNVEV (reference sequence). V lost 6 bases to trimming and J lost 4 bases, with 16 bases between them. The CDR3 extends over 14 amino acids. CDR3 nucleotide sequence: TGTGCCAGCAGGGCAACCGGGAGACGGTACGAGCAGTACTTC. Amino acids: CASRATGRRYEQYF.

The V call is TRBV20-1, the J call TRBJ1-6; a possible D gene is TRBD1 (5 bases). Germline V gives CDR1 DFQATT, CDR2 SNEGSKA (reference sequence). V was cut by 3 bases and J by 3 bases, with 12 bases left in between. This CDR3 has 15 amino acids. Here the CDR3 DNA reads TGCAGTGCTAGTACCCCGGGACTCTATAATTCACCCCTCCACTTT. Translated, it gives CSASTPGLYNSPLHF.

The chain combines TRBV6-5 with TRBJ1-2; D not resolved. Trimming removed 5 bases from V and 0 bases from J, with 10 bases in between. The CDR3 is 14 residues long. Looked up from germline, CDR1 is MNHEY and CDR2 is SVGAGI. CDR3 sequence reads: CASSTVATNYGYTF. The DNA for the CDR3 is TGTGCCAGCAGTACCGTAGCGACTAACTATGGCTACACCTTC.

This clone appeared a few times. The V call is TRBV3-1 (or the pseudogene TRBV3-2), the J call TRBJ1-5, with TRBD1 matching 9 bases. The length of the CDR3 is 17 residues. V shed 3 bases, J shed 4 bases, and the junction held 10 bases outside the gene matches. CDR1 and CDR2 (germline): LGHDT, YNNKEL (reference sequence). This CDR3 reads CASSQRTGARDNQPQHF. The DNA for the CDR3 is TGTGCCAGCAGCCAGAGGACAGGGGCGCGGGATAATCAGCCCCAGCATTTT.

This chain uses TRBV5-1 with TRBJ1-3; 11 nucleotides match TRBD1. Per germline, CDR1 SGHRS and CDR2 YFSETQ. Trimming cost V 6 bases and J 8 bases; bases outside gene matches: 7. The CDR3 runs 14 residues. This CDR3 is CASKPGTGGDTIYF. DNA of the CDR3: TGCGCCAGCAAGCCCGGGACAGGGGGAGACACCATATATTTT.

V and J are TRBV27 and TRBJ2-1; TRBD2 aligns across 13 bases. CDR1 is MNHEY and CDR2 is SMNVEV in the germline V gene (reference sequence). Trimming removed 6 bases from V and 10 bases from J; junction bases left unmatched: 9. This CDR3 contains 15 residues. CDR3 coding DNA: TGTGCCAGCAGCCGCGGACTAGCGGGAGCTCGGGAGCAGTTCTTC. It codes for CASSRGLAGAREQFF.

This chain uses TRBV11-3 with TRBJ2-7; the D gene is possibly TRBD1 (6 bases). The ends were cut back, 0 bases at V and 9 bases at J, with 9 bases in the middle. The CDR3 length is 12 residues. Per the germline V gene, CDR1 is SGHNT and CDR2 is YENEEA. CDR3 nucleotides: TGTGCCAGCAGCTTAGAAACAGGGATGCAGTACTTC. This encodes CASSLETGMQYF.

J is TRBJ2-1 and V is TRBV27; TRBD1 agrees at 7 bases. Germline V gene data show CDR1 as MNHEY and CDR2 as SMNVEV (reference sequence). The CDR3 is 15 amino acids. V lost 8 bases to trimming and J lost 9 bases; unmatched junction nucleotides: 16. CDR3 amino acids: CASEHIGAGGGEQFF. CDR3 bases: TGTGCCAGCGAACATATTGGGGCAGGGGGTGGTGAGCAGTTCTTC.

The chain joins TRBV5-1 to TRBJ2-2; 10 bases fit TRBD1. CDR3 length equals 17 residues. V shed 2 bases and J 1 base; nucleotides not matched to a gene: 5. The V gene's germline CDR1 is SGHRS and CDR2 YFSETQ. The CDR3 here is CASSFPGQGLNTGELFF. In DNA form, the CDR3 reads TGCGCCAGCAGCTTCCCGGGACAGGGGTTGAACACCGGGGAGCTGTTTTTT.

This chain links TRBV7-3 with TRBJ2-7, with D possibly being TRBD2 (6 bases). The CDR3 covers 13 residues. V was pared by 6 bases and J by 5 bases, with 14 bases between. CDR1 and CDR2 (germline): SGHTA, FQGTGA. In DNA, the CDR3 is TGTGCCAGCAGTCTTGGGGGGAAGCACGAGCAGTACTTC. Protein product: CASSLGGKHEQYF.

V gene TRBV27 combines with J gene TRBJ2-7, with TRBD1 as a possible D gene (6 bases). Germline V lookup: CDR1 MNHEY, CDR2 SMNVEV (reference sequence). V shed 3 bases and J shed 7 bases, with 13 bases lying between them. This CDR3 is built from 13 residues. Here the CDR3 DNA reads TGTGCCAGCAGTTTGTACAGGGCCGGGGAGCAGTACTTC. Translation gives CASSLYRAGEQYF.

J is TRBJ2-1 and V is TRBV7-9, with unresolved D. The CDR3 length is 15 residues. The V and J ends lost 1 base and 4 bases respectively, with 11 bases between them. Germline V gene data show CDR1 as SEHNR and CDR2 as FQNEAQ (reference sequence). CDR3 in amino acids: CASSLGLVRYNEQFF. CDR3 nucleotide sequence: TGTGCCAGCAGCTTAGGCCTGGTACGGTACAATGAGCAGTTCTTC. Filled out from reference TRBV7-9 and TRBJ2-1, the complete variable domain reads DTGVSQNPRHKITKRGQNVTFRCDPISEHNRLYWYRQTLGQGPEFLTYFQNEAQLEKSRLLSDRFSAERPKGSFSTLEIQRTEQGDSAMYLCASSLGLVRYNEQFFGPGTRLTVL.

This sequence joins TRBV14 and TRBJ1-1; D is undetermined. Germline loops: CDR1 SGHDN, CDR2 FVKESK. Trimming took 4 bases from V and 0 from J, leaving 6 bases between them. The CDR3 totals 13 residues. The CDR3 reads CASSLSVNTEAFF. CDR3 DNA sequence: TGTGCCAGCAGCCTATCAGTGAACACTGAAGCTTTCTTT. The full variable domain, rest sourced from reference TRBV14 and TRBJ1-1, is EAGVTQFPSHSVIEKGQTVTLRCDPISGHDNLYWYRRVMGKEIKFLLHFVKESKQDESGMPNNRFLAERTGGTYSTLKVQPAELEDSGVYFCASSLSVNTEAFFGQGTRLTVV.

The V call is TRBV30, the J call TRBJ1-1, with TRBD1 matching 7 bases. Trimming removed 5 bases from V and 4 bases from J; junction bases left unmatched: 7. The CDR3 runs 13 residues. Germline V gene sequence: CDR1 GTSNPN, CDR2 SVGIG (reference sequence). The CDR3 loop is CAWDPRQGTEAFF. The CDR3 DNA is TGTGCCTGGGACCCCCGACAGGGCACTGAAGCTTTCTTT.

This chain uses TRBV11-2 with TRBJ2-7, with 11 bases aligning to TRBD1. The CDR3 is 14 residues long. The junction had 5 bases not matched to a gene; V was cut back by 5 bases and J by 5 bases. Germline CDR1 is SGHAT and CDR2 is FQNNGV. CDR3 in DNA: TGTGCCAGCAGCATCCGGGACAGGGGGAACGAGCAGTACTTC. The encoded protein is CASSIRDRGNEQYF.

The gene calls are TRBV6-5 and TRBJ2-7; 7 bases map to TRBD1. In germline, CDR1 is MNHEY, CDR2 SVGAGI. CDR3 length: 14 residues. J lost 0 bases, V lost 4 bases, and 3 bases had no gene match. CDR3 sequence: CASSSRGSSYEQYF. The CDR3 DNA is TGTGCCAGCAGTTCCAGGGGGAGCTCCTACGAGCAGTACTTC.

CDR3 DNA: TGCGCCAGCAGCCGGGACAGATTAGCAACTAATGAAAAACTGTTTTTT. It yields the protein CASSRDRLATNEKLFF. This sequence joins TRBV5-1 and TRBJ1-4, with 7 nucleotides matching TRBD1. The CDR3 totals 16 residues. Trimming at V came to 4 bases and at J to 0 bases, leaving 6 bases not matched to a gene. Looked up from germline, CDR1 is SGHRS and CDR2 is YFSETQ.

The chain couples TRBV30 to TRBJ2-1; a possible D gene is TRBD1 (6 bases). The CDR3 runs to 12 residues. Germline CDR1 reads GTSNPN; CDR2 reads SVGIG (reference sequence). The germline V and J ends were trimmed by 4 bases and 5 bases, with 9 bases remaining between them. In DNA, the CDR3 is TGTGCCTGGACTGGGGGCGACAATGAGCAGTTCTTC. Translation gives CAWTGGDNEQFF.

The chain links TRBV9 to TRBJ2-7, with a possible D match to TRBD1 (6 bases). The CDR3 length is 16 residues. The germline gives CDR1 SGDLS, CDR2 YYNGEE. V was shortened by 4 bases and J by 7 bases, with 24 bases between the two germline ends. CDR3 protein: CASSSQAQGPWGEQYF. As DNA, the CDR3 is TGTGCCAGCAGCTCTCAGGCCCAGGGGCCCTGGGGGGAGCAGTACTTC.

This chain uses TRBV10-3 with TRBJ2-7; 8 bases are shared with TRBD2. J gave up 4 bases and V 7 bases, and 6 bases lay outside the gene matches. The germline gives CDR1 ENHRY, CDR2 SYGVKD. This CDR3 has 13 residues. CDR3 nucleotides: TGTGCCATCATGGCTAGCGGGTCTTACGAGCAGTACTTC. Its translation: CAIMASGSYEQYF.

In its sample, this clone was seen a few times. The chain recombines TRBV7-6 with TRBJ2-1; a weak D match, TRBD2 (7 bases). CDR1 and CDR2 from the germline V gene are SGHVS and FNYEAQ. The ends were cut back, 1 base at V and 9 bases at J, with 16 bases in the middle. The CDR3 covers 15 residues. This CDR3 reads CASSLVGLGGGEQFF. CDR3 bases: TGTGCCAGCAGCTTAGTCGGACTAGGAGGGGGTGAGCAGTTCTTC.

The CDR3 here is CASSLEQAQETQYF. CDR3 DNA sequence: TGCGCCAGCAGCTTGGAACAGGCCCAAGAGACCCAGTACTTC. This rearrangement joins TRBV5-1 to TRBJ2-5, with a weak D call TRBD1 (5 bases). Trimming cost V 0 bases and J 1 base, with 7 bases left between them. The CDR3 has 14 amino acids. Germline V gene data show CDR1 as SGHRS and CDR2 as YFSETQ.

The chain joins TRBV27 to TRBJ2-3; D gene unclear. CDR1 is MNHEY, CDR2 SMNVEV, per germline (reference sequence). The CDR3 runs 15 residues. Trimming pared 5 bases from V and 3 bases from J, leaving 15 bases between. DNA of the CDR3: TGTGCCAGCAGTACCAACTCTCTAGGTACAGATACGCAGTATTTT. Residues: CASSTNSLGTDTQYF.

This clone was seen a handful of times. The chain uses TRBV5-1 and TRBJ2-2; possible D gene TRBD2, 6 bases. Per germline, CDR1 SGHRS and CDR2 YFSETQ. V lost 4 bases, J lost 0 bases, and 13 bases lay in between. The CDR3 runs to 16 residues. The CDR3 loop reads CASSPRTTSNTGELFF. CDR3 nucleotide sequence: TGCGCCAGCAGCCCCAGGACTACCTCGAACACCGGGGAGCTGTTTTTT.

CDR3 sequence: CTSSQRGLAENYEQYF. The CDR3 region has the DNA TGCACCAGCAGCCAGAGGGGACTAGCGGAAAACTACGAGCAGTACTTC. The J gene is TRBJ2-7, the V gene TRBV1; the table names TRBD2, a call not compared with the DNA. TRBV1 has pseudogene status. The CDR3 length is 16 residues.